This entry lists 13 T cell receptor beta chains sequenced from one sample in a study of identifying expanded T cells in peripheral blood. Only in-frame clones appear in the TCRdb table, and some are missing; sequencing was by immunoSEQ multiplex PCR. The sample lists just over 90,000 clones; roughly 90% were seen once. What was sequenced was blood. The receptors were gathered from a person between 18 and 75 years old in good health.

This clone was counted only a few times. The V call is TRBV6-6, the J call TRBJ2-7; D is uncertain. This CDR3 has 13 amino acids. V was pared by 0 bases and J by 3 bases, with 6 bases between. Germline V gene sequence: CDR1 MNHNY, CDR2 SVGAGI (reference sequence). The CDR3 coding sequence is TGTGCCAGCAGTTACTCGACTGGCTACGAGCAGTACTTC. This gives the protein CASSYSTGYEQYF.

This rearrangement joins TRBV7-2 to TRBJ1-2; the D gene is possibly TRBD1 (5 bases). V was pared by 1 base and J by 4 bases, with 19 bases between. In germline, CDR1 is SGHTA, CDR2 FQGNSA. The CDR3 is 17 residues long. CDR3 loop: CASSLGAAGGATYGYTF. CDR3 nucleotide sequence: TGTGCCAGCAGCTTAGGGGCGGCGGGAGGGGCTACCTATGGCTACACCTTC.

The V and J genes are TRBV28 and TRBJ1-2; D remains unclear. Trimming removed 7 bases at V and 0 bases at J, with 9 bases between. CDR1 and CDR2 from the germline V gene are MDHEN and SYDVKM. This CDR3 is built from 13 residues. CDR3 residues: CASNRGANYGYTF. In nucleotides, the CDR3 is TGTGCCAGCAACCGTGGAGCTAACTATGGCTACACCTTC.

Here the CDR3 DNA reads TGCGCCAGCAGCGCTGGACCTTCGGCCACAGATACGCAGTATTTT. It encodes CASSAGPSATDTQYF. The chain combines TRBV5-1 with TRBJ2-3; D not certain. The V gene lost 4 bases and the J gene lost 2 bases, with 14 bases spanning the gap. Germline loops: CDR1 SGHRS, CDR2 YFSETQ. The CDR3 extends over 15 amino acids.

This clone was recorded a few times. The chain joins TRBV4-1 to TRBJ1-5; the D gene is possibly TRBD1 (6 bases). This CDR3 region has 20 residues. V was shortened by 2 bases and J by 1 base, with 24 bases between the two germline ends. Germline CDR1 MGHRA, CDR2 YSYEKL. For the CDR3, the DNA is TGCGCCAGCAGCCAAATCATTCCTCCAGAAGGGGGAGGAAGCAATCAGCCCCAGCATTTT. Translating gives CASSQIIPPEGGGSNQPQHF.

V gene TRBV7-6 combines with J gene TRBJ2-1; tentative D call: TRBD2 (6 bases). The V end lost 5 bases, the J end lost 10 bases, and 18 bases lay between the germline ends. The CDR3 spans 14 residues. Germline assignment: CDR1 SGHVS and CDR2 FNYEAQ. CDR3 in amino acids: CASSEVAGPQEQFF. The CDR3 DNA reads TGTGCCAGCAGCGAAGTCGCGGGACCGCAGGAGCAGTTCTTC.

The V gene is TRBV7-3, the J gene TRBJ2-1; D ambiguous. The length of the CDR3 is 15 residues. Trimming removed 6 bases from V and 5 bases from J, with 17 bases in between. In germline, CDR1 is SGHTA, CDR2 FQGTGA. DNA of the CDR3: TGTGCCAGCAGTCTGGGGTTTGGGCTGAACAATGAGCAGTTCTTC. Amino acids: CASSLGFGLNNEQFF.

This chain links TRBV7-9 with TRBJ1-4; 8 bases match TRBD1. The germline gives CDR1 SEHNR, CDR2 FQNEAQ (reference sequence). CDR3 size: 14 residues. Trimming cost V 5 bases and J 6 bases; bases outside gene matches: 5. In nucleotides, the CDR3 is TGTGCCAGCAGCCAGACAGGGGCGGATGAAAAACTGTTTTTT. It translates to CASSQTGADEKLFF.

This clone was seen a single time. In nucleotides, the CDR3 is TGTGCCAGTAGTATGTGGGCAGGGGGGACAGATACGCAGTATTTT. This gives the protein CASSMWAGGTDTQYF. The chain couples TRBV19 to TRBJ2-3, with TRBD1 as a possible D gene (7 bases). This CDR3 spans 15 amino acids. Trimming removed 3 bases from V and 3 bases from J, with 13 bases in between. CDR1 and CDR2 (germline): LNHDA, SQIVND (reference sequence). The complete variable domain, with remaining parts taken from reference TRBV19 and TRBJ2-3, reads DGGITQSPKYLFRKEGQNVTLSCEQNLNHDAMYWYRQDPGQGLRLIYYSQIVNDFQKGDIAEGYSVSREKKESFPLTVTSAQKNPTAFYLCASSMWAGGTDTQYFGPGTRLTVL.

The V and J genes are TRBV18 and TRBJ1-2; no reliable D call. This CDR3 region has 15 residues. Germline V lookup: CDR1 KGHSH, CDR2 LQKENI. Trimming removed 5 bases from V and 3 bases from J, with 16 bases in between. The DNA for the CDR3 is TGTGCCAGCTCAATCACGGCGGGGAGGGACTATGGCTACACCTTC. Protein sequence: CASSITAGRDYGYTF.

The chain joins TRBV7-2 to TRBJ1-1, with unresolved D. The CDR3 runs to 15 residues. Germline V lookup: CDR1 SGHTA, CDR2 FQGNSA. V lost 2 bases, J lost 1 base, and 11 bases lay in between. The CDR3 sequence is CASSLFPAGNTEAFF. CDR3 in DNA: TGTGCCAGCAGCTTATTCCCGGCCGGGAACACTGAAGCTTTCTTT.

CDR3 region: CASSIGGFAASTNEKLFF. The CDR3 nucleotides are TGTGCCAGTAGTATTGGTGGGTTTGCAGCCTCAACTAATGAAAAACTGTTTTTT. The chain recombines TRBV19 with TRBJ1-4; D ambiguous. V lost 3 bases, J lost 0 bases, and 17 bases lay in between. CDR1 is LNHDA, CDR2 SQIVND, per germline (reference sequence). This CDR3 is 18 amino acids long.

The V gene is TRBV5-4, the J gene TRBJ2-5; a weak D match, TRBD2 (7 bases). Germline-derived CDR1 and CDR2 are SGHNT and YYREEE (reference sequence). This CDR3 comprises 14 residues. Between the trimmed V and J ends, which lost 5 bases and 5 bases, there was a span of 16 bases. CDR3 bases: TGTGCCAGCAGTCATCGGGGGGCCGGGGAGACCCAGTACTTC. Amino acids: CASSHRGAGETQYF.